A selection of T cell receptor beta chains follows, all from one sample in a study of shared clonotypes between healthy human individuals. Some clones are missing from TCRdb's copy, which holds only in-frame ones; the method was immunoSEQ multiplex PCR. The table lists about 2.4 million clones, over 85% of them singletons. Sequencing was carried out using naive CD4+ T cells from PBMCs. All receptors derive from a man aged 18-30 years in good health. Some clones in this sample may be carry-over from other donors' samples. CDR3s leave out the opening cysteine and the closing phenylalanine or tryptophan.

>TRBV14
ASSQDIWWLGSYNEQF
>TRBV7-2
ASSLDRGETQY
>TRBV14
ASSRGGRDYGYT
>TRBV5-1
ASSLGFSGGSYEQY
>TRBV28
ASSSGDSLNYGYT
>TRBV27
ASSLSDRALRYEQY
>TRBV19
ASKTRQGTNTGELF
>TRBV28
ASSSREGIQY
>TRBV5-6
ASSLGNYGYT
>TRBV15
ATSRPGTGGSYEQY
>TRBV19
ASSISSGRAAETQY
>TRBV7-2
ASSPRDRGDEKLF
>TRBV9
ASGRLLGEQY
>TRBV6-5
ASSRTGTALYEQY
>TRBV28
ASSSVWDAQPQH
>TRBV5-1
ASSSPSGIPYNEQF
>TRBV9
ASSVDAQGETQY
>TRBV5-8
ASSFFTGAMNTEAF
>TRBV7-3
ASGTQGHTEAF
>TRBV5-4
ASSPRTGQETQY
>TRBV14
ASSQDRVREVTGELF
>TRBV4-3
ASSLSTSGSGEQY
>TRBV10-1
ASSGRQGTSYEQY
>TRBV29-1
STRDTYYNEQF
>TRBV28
ASCGLQGTTEAF
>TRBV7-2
ASSPVGGRLGETQY
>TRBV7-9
ASSLPGSAYEQY
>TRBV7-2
ASSLNTGGPGYT
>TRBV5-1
ASSTTGTGELF
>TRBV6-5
ASSPTNTEAF
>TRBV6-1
ASSEASFWEAGKLF
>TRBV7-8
ASSLRGGQGVYEQY
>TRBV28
ASSSPKDRVARRSPLH
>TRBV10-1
ASSEGGYEQY
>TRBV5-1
ASSSGQFYGYT
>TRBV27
ASSRDGTSVYNGDTQY
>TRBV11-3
ASSLASGGVGKGTDTQY
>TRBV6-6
ASRTSGTYEQY
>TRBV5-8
ASSLAPGQGALAKNIQY
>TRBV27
ASSWGGRDTEAF
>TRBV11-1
ASSRGRGQVGTEAF
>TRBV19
ASTLTGVNSPLH
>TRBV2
ASKGQNNQPQH
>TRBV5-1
ASSSSLAVNEQF
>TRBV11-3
ASSSFEGAGNEQF
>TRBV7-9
ASSPDTLGETQY
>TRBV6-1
ASSGDRGGSKTQY
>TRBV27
ASSLSGVSNQPQH
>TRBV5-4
ASSLSQGRSYEQY
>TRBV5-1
ASASLLGGRDTGELF
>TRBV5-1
ASSPQATGELF
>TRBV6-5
ASSYGTSRETQY
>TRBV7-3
ASSLDGHLETQY
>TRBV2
ASSSDRNQETQY
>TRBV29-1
SVLARLGQGNTGELF
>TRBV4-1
ASSHGTENQPQH
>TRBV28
ASSRAGSYEQY
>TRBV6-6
ASGDRGHGNTIY
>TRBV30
AWMGAGLSGNTIY